Included here is one TCR beta chain sequence, with context. This CDR3 has 11 residues. Looked up from germline, CDR1 is MDHEN and CDR2 is SYDVKM. V was pared by 7 bases and J by 2 bases, with 5 bases between. The sample comes from a study of blood T cell repertoires in COVID-19. Background on the study: In each case, the material was cDNA or gDNA derived from T cells, B-cell-depleted T cells, or PBMCs.

Here immunoSEQ multiplex PCR was the method, and the copy in TCRdb shows in-frame clones only, minus some. The sample lists about 220,000 clones, about 83% seen once, with 2% to 3% in the top ten. The sequencing input was peripheral blood. The V and J genes are TRBV28 and TRBJ1-2; tentatively, D is TRBD1 (5 bases). This TCR derives from a woman aged 40 to 55 with active or convalescent COVID-19. CDR3 loop: CASTGNYGYTF. The CDR3 nucleotides are TGTGCCAGCACAGGGAACTATGGCTACACCTTC.